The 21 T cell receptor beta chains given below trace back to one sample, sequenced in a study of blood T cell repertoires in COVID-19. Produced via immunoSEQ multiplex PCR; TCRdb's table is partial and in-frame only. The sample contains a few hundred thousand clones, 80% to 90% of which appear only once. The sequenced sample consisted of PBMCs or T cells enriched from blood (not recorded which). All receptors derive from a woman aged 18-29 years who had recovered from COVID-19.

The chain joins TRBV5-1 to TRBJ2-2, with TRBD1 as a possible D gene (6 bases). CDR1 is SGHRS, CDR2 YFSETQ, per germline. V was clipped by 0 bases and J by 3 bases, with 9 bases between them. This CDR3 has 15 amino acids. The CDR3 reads CASSLVKGDTGELFF. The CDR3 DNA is TGCGCCAGCAGCTTGGTGAAGGGGGACACCGGGGAGCTGTTTTTT.

CDR3 amino acids: CASSQTGALNTEAFF. CDR3 in DNA: TGCGCCAGCAGCCAAACAGGGGCCTTGAACACTGAAGCTTTCTTT. The chain links TRBV4-1 to TRBJ1-1; 7 bases are a match to TRBD1. The CDR3 is 15 residues long. Germline CDR1 is MGHRA and CDR2 is YSYEKL. Trimming at V came to 2 bases and at J to 0 bases, leaving 3 bases not matched to a gene.

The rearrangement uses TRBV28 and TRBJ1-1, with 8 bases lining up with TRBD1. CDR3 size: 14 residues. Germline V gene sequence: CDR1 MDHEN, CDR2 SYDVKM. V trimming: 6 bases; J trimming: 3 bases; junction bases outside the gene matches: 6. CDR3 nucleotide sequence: TGTGCCAGCAGAACCGACAGGGGAGACACTGAAGCTTTCTTT. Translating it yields CASRTDRGDTEAFF.

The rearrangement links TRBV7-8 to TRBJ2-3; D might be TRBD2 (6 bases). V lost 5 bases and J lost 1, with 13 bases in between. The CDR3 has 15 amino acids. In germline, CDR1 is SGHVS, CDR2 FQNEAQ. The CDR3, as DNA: TGTGCCAGCAGCGTACTAGCACCCGGCACAGATACGCAGTATTTT. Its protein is CASSVLAPGTDTQYF.

The CDR3 coding sequence is TGTGCCAGCAGCTTAAATCGACAGGGGATTTCGACTGAAGCTTTCTTT. This gives the protein CASSLNRQGISTEAFF. The chain employs TRBV7-9 and TRBJ1-1, with 8 bases that match TRBD1. The CDR3 spans 16 residues. Germline CDR1 reads SEHNR; CDR2 reads FQNEAQ (reference sequence). With 2 bases clipped from V and 5 bases from J, the junction kept 10 bases outside the gene matches. Filled out from reference TRBV7-9 and TRBJ1-1, the complete variable domain reads DTGVSQNPRHKITKRGQNVTFRCDPISEHNRLYWYRQTLGQGPEFLTYFQNEAQLEKSRLLSDRFSAERPKGSFSTLEIQRTEQGDSAMYLCASSLNRQGISTEAFFGQGTRLTVV.

The CDR3 reads CSAAGNTEAFF. CDR3 sequence (DNA): TGCAGTGCAGCGGGGAACACTGAAGCTTTCTTT. The J gene is TRBJ1-1, the V gene TRBV20-1; D remains unclear. This CDR3 spans 11 amino acids. V was pared by 6 bases and J by 1 base, with 6 bases between. CDR1 is DFQATT and CDR2 is SNEGSKA in the germline V gene (reference sequence).

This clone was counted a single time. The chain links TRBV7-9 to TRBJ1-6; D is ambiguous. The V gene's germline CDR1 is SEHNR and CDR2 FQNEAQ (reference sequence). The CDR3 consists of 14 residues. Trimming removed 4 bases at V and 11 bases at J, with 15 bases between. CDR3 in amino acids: CASSSISVSPPLHF. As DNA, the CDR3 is TGTGCCAGCAGCTCGATCTCGGTAAGTCCACCCCTCCACTTT.

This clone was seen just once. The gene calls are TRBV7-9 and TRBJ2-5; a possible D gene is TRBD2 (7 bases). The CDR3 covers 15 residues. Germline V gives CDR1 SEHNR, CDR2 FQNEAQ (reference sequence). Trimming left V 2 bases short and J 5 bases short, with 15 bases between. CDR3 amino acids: CASSLQLGGRETQYF. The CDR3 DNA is TGTGCCAGCAGCTTACAGCTCGGGGGGCGGGAGACCCAGTACTTC.

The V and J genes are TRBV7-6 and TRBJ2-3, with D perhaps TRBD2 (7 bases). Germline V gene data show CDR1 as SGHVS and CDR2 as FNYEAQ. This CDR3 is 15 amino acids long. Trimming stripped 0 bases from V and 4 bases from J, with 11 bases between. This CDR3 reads CASSLAGGLADTQYF. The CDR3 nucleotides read TGTGCCAGCAGCTTAGCGGGGGGGCTCGCAGATACGCAGTATTTT. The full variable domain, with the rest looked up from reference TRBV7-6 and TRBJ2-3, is GAGVSQSPRYKVTKRGQDVALRCDPISGHVSLYWYRQALGQGPEFLTYFNYEAQQDKSGLPNDRFSAERPEGSISTLTIQRTEQRDSAMYRCASSLAGGLADTQYFGPGTRLTVL.

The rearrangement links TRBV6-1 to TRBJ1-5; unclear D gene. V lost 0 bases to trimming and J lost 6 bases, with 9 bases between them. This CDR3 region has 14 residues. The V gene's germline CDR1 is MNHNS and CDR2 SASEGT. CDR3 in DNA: TGTGCCAGCAGTGAAGCTTCGGGGATTCAGCCCCAGCATTTT. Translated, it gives CASSEASGIQPQHF.

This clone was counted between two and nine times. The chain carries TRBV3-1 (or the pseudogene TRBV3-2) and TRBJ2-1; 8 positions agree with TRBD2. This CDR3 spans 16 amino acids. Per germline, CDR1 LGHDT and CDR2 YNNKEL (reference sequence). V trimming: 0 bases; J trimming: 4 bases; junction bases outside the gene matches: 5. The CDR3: CASSQEYAGGYNEQFF. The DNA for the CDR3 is TGTGCCAGCAGCCAAGAATACGCGGGAGGATACAATGAGCAGTTCTTC.

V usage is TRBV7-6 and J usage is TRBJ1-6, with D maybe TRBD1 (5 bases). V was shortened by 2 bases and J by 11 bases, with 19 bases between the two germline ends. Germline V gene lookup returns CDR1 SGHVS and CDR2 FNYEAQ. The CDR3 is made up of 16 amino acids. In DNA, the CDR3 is TGTGCCAGCAGCTTATTGAGGGGTGGGACTCTTACACCCCTCCACTTT. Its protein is CASSLLRGGTLTPLHF.

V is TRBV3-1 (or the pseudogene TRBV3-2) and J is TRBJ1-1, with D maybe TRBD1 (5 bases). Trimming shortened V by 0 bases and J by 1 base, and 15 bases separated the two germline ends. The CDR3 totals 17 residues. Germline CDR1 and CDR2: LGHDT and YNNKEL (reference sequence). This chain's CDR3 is CASSQDGGDGENTEAFF. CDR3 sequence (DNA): TGTGCCAGCAGCCAAGATGGAGGGGACGGTGAGAACACTGAAGCTTTCTTT.

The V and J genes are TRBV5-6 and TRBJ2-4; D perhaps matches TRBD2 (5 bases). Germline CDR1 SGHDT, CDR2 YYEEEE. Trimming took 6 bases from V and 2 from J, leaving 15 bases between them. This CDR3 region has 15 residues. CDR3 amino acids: CASITRGLSKNIQYF. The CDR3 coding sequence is TGTGCCAGCATCACGCGCGGACTGTCCAAAAACATTCAGTACTTC.

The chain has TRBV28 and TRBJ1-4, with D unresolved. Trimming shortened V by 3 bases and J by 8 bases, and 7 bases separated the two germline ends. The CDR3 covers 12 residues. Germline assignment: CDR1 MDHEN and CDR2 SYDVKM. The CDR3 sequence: CASSFAPEKLFF. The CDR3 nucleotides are TGTGCCAGCAGTTTTGCGCCCGAAAAACTGTTTTTT.

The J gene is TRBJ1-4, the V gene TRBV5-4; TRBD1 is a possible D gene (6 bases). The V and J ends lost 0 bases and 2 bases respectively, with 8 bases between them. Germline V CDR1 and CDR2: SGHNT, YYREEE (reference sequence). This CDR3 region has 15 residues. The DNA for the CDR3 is TGTGCCAGCAGCTTGGGGGGGGGCACTAATGAAAAACTGTTTTTT. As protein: CASSLGGGTNEKLFF.

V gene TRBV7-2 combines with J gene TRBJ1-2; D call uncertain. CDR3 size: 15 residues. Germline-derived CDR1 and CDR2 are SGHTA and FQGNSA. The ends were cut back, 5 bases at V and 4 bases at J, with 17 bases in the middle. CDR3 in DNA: TGTGCCAGCAGCCCCTTGGGAGGTTTCTCCTATGGCTACACCTTC. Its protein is CASSPLGGFSYGYTF.

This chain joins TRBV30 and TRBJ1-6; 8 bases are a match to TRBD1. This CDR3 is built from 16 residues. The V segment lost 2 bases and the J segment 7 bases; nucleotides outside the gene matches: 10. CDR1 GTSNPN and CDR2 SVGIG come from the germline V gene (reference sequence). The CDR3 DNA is TGTGCCTGGAGTTTCACCGGGACAGGATACAATTCACCCCTCCACTTT. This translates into CAWSFTGTGYNSPLHF. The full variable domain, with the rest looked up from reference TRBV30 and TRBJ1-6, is SQTIHQWPATLVQPVGSPLSLECTVEGTSNPNLYWYRQAAGRGLQLLFYSVGIGQISSEVPQNLSASRPQDRQFILSSKKLLLSDSGFYLCAWSFTGTGYNSPLHFGNGTRLTVT.

This CDR3 is CAISGQGENTEAFF. DNA for the CDR3: TGTGCCATCAGTGGACAGGGGGAGAACACTGAAGCTTTCTTT. The chain has TRBV10-3 and TRBJ1-1; 9 bases are shared with TRBD1. V lost 4 bases, J lost 1 base, and 1 base stayed unmatched. Germline lookup yields CDR1 ENHRY and CDR2 SYGVKD. The CDR3 is made up of 14 amino acids.

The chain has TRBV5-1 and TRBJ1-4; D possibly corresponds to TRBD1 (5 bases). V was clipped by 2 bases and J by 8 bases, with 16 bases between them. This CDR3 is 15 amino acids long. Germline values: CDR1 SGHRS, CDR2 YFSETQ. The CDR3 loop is CASSFGSGISEKLFF. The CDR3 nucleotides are TGCGCCAGCAGCTTCGGTTCAGGGATTAGCGAAAAACTGTTTTTT.

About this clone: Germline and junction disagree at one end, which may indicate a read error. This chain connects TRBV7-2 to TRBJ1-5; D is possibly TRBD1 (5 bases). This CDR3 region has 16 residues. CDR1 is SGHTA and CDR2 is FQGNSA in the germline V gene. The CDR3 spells CASSLASGGSDQPQHF. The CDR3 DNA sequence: TGTGCCAGCAGCTTAGCTAGCGGGGGTAGCGATCAGCCCCAGCATTTT. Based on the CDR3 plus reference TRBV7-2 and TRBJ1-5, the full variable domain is GAGVSQSPSNKVTEKGKDVELRCDPISGHTALYWYRQSLGQGLEFLIYFQGNSAPDKSGLPSDRFSAERTGGSVSTLTIQRTQQEDSAVYLCASSLASGGSDQPQHFGDGTRLSIL.